Here is one TCR beta chain with its context. In this sample, this clonotype turned up many times. Its antigen is currently not known. No base quality information exists; no much larger clone differs at one position. This entry is derived from a study of blood T cells in healthy people across ages (dated by TCRdb to between 2014 and 2017). Notes on the research overall: In model experiments, roughly one uniquely barcoded TCR beta cDNA molecule per two T cells was captured by template switching. To avoid experimental bias, donors of different ages were randomly spread across the sequencing lanes. The donors were divided into four age groups: young (average about 15 years), middle-aged (about 39), aged (about 62) and long-lived (about 90). Two additional independent replicas of 1 million unique cDNA reads from the same blood draw were analyzed for two donors (one aged 18 to 30 and one aged 80 or older). Age-related changes in TCR beta repertoire diversity were measured in the study by deep sequencing normalized with unique cDNA molecular identifiers.

Overall results and qualifications from the work: The long-lived group showed more naive CD4+ T cells, fewer expanded clones and increased TCR diversity than the aged group, suggesting age selection. As age increased, observed TCR beta diversity per million T cells dropped in a roughly linear way, and a significant reduction was already evident by age 40. Because profiling used bulk unsorted PBMCs, naive and antigen-experienced compartments could not be compared conclusively. Donor CMV infection status was unknown, potentially confounding age-related changes in expanded clonotypes. Observed TCR beta diversity correlated strongly with the percentage of naive T cells measured by flow cytometry. Total diversity estimates from one million sequenced T cells were considered lower bounds and underestimates.

CDR1 and CDR2, looked up from the germline V gene, are ENHRY and SYGVKD. Counted from cysteine to phenylalanine, this CDR3 has 13 amino acids. CDR3 DNA is the only sequence kept; it has 39 bases, read in frame from the first base. Germline trimming amounts to 6 bases on V and 8 bases on J, with 3 as the count of junction bases outside the gene matches. Systemically healthy Caucasian individuals from Russia, some 36 in total and aged roughly 6 to 90 years, were included as donors. Approximately 9.3 milliliters of peripheral blood were collected from each donor into EDTA-treated Vacutainer tubes. Ficoll-Paque density-gradient centrifugation was used to isolate PBMCs, with at least 6.5 million obtained per sample. Trizol reagent was used to extract total RNA from the PBMCs, yielding at least 5 micrograms per sample. For every donor, an aliquot of PBMCs went through flow cytometry to measure the percentages of naive CD45RAhigh/CD27high T cells.

Libraries came from 5' RACE. TCRdb lists the instrument as Illumina HiSeq 2500. The second PCR ran for roughly 7 to 12 cycles and used a J-beta primer mix along with a sample-barcoded 5' primer. A template-switch 5' adaptor carrying 12 random nucleotides introduced a unique molecular identifier onto each TCR beta cDNA molecule. Each sample yielded at least 2.5 million CDR3-containing paired-end reads. First-strand cDNA was synthesized from all RNA with the Mint cDNA synthesis kit, primed by a TRBC-specific oligonucleotide. After uracil-DNA glycosylase treatment, a first 18-cycle PCR used universal primers M1SS and BC2_uni_R on all cDNA. On the authors' methods: For normalization, 1 million high-quality reads were randomly selected from each sample, with every read carrying a distinct molecular identifier. Reads sharing molecular identifiers were discarded rather than binned into consensus sequences. MiTCR, set to a Q25 quality threshold and the strictest error-elimination algorithm, was used for CDR3 identification, clonotype clustering and error correction. A nonparametric unseen species model with Euler transformation was used to estimate a lower bound on total TCR beta diversity. TCRdb cleaned the public reads at Q25 with fastp, built clones with MiXCR and kept in-frame beta chains. One record per CDR3 amino acid sequence lists the most common genes and DNA. TCRdb assigned the V and J calls; the authors' analysis was not used. The sample table contains fewer than 750,000 distinct CDR3 sequences; only one count was recorded for more than 45% of them. About 13% of the sample belongs to the ten largest clones.

This TCR derives from an elderly woman in good health. Sequencing input: blood. The rearranged chain carries TRBV10-3 and TRBJ2-1; a stretch of 11 junction bases matches TRBD2. The CDR3 region: CAISLAGGHEQFF. The sequenced DNA: TGTGCCATCAGCCTAGCGGGGGGCCATGAGCAGTTCTTC.